Below are 25 T cell receptor beta chains sequenced from a single sample in a study of PD-L1 blockade in urothelial cancer. Time point of the sample: peripheral blood 6 weeks after treatment start. Clones were read by immunoSEQ multiplex PCR, and TCRdb kept only the in-frame ones, dropping some. Here the sample spans about 45,000 clones, roughly four fifths being singletons. The material sequenced was PBMCs, taken around atezolizumab (anti-PD-L1) treatment. These receptors were obtained from a man aged 55 to 69 with urothelial cancer.

Worth noting for this clone: The sample has other DNA sequences that encode this CDR3 too. V gene TRBV29-1 combines with J gene TRBJ1-2, with TRBD1 matching 8 bases. V was clipped by 5 bases and J by 2 bases; unmatched bases: 4. There are 13 residues in the CDR3. The germline V gene encodes CDR1 SQVTM and CDR2 ANQGSEA. As DNA, the CDR3 is TGCAGCGTTTACAGGGGGTTAAACTATGGCTACACCTTC. Its translation is CSVYRGLNYGYTF.

V usage is TRBV5-4 and J usage is TRBJ1-1, with 11 positions matching TRBD1. The V gene's germline CDR1 is SGHNT and CDR2 YYREEE (reference sequence). V lost 3 bases, J lost 0 bases, and 7 bases stayed unmatched. The CDR3 is 17 residues long. CDR3 protein: CASSSGQGAGMNTEAFF. The CDR3 region has the DNA TGTGCCAGCAGCTCTGGACAGGGGGCAGGAATGAACACTGAAGCTTTCTTT.

This clone was counted a single time. The CDR3 loop is CASSSDRGPYEQYF. The DNA of the CDR3 is TGCGCCAGCAGCTCGGACAGGGGACCCTACGAGCAGTACTTC. The chain links TRBV5-1 to TRBJ2-7; TRBD1 matches at 9 bases. Germline values: CDR1 SGHRS, CDR2 YFSETQ. This CDR3 contains 14 residues. V was clipped by 3 bases and J by 2 bases; unmatched bases: 3.

The CDR3 loop is CASSPQGLSGLEQYF. As DNA, the CDR3 is TGTGCCAGCAGCCCACAGGGGCTTTCGGGCCTCGAGCAGTACTTC. J is TRBJ2-7 and V is TRBV7-2, with TRBD1 matching over 7 bases. The CDR3 contains 15 residues. V lost 5 bases to trimming and J lost 6 bases; unmatched junction nucleotides: 13. Germline V gene data show CDR1 as SGHTA and CDR2 as FQGNSA.

The sample holds one count of this clone. The chain is built from TRBV6-1 and TRBJ1-1; tentative D call: TRBD1 (5 bases). The CDR3 is made up of 15 amino acids. Germline V gene sequence: CDR1 MNHNS, CDR2 SASEGT. The V end was cut by 3 bases, the J end by 6 bases, with 17 bases between. In nucleotides, the CDR3 is TGTGCCAGCAGTGACAGGGTTGGGTTTGCGTCTGAAGCTTTCTTT. Translation: CASSDRVGFASEAFF.

This clone was recorded a few times. The rearrangement uses TRBV10-3 and TRBJ1-2, with 11 bases aligning to TRBD1. The germline V gene has CDR1 ENHRY and CDR2 SYGVKD. CDR3 length: 18 residues. The junction had 13 bases not matched to a gene; V was cut back by 3 bases and J by 4 bases. CDR3 sequence reads: CAISDLRTGGVRSYGYTF. The CDR3 DNA sequence: TGTGCCATCAGTGATTTAAGGACAGGGGGCGTAAGAAGCTATGGCTACACCTTC.

The chain has TRBV7-2 and TRBJ1-1; tentatively, D is TRBD1 (6 bases). The V end lost 5 bases, the J end lost 9 bases, and 16 bases lay between the germline ends. The CDR3 covers 13 residues. Germline-derived CDR1 and CDR2 are SGHTA and FQGNSA. The CDR3 bases are TGTGCCAGCAGCCCCGGACAGATTAATCAAGCTTTCTTT. This translates into CASSPGQINQAFF.

The chain recombines TRBV2 with TRBJ1-6; unclear D gene. V lost 7 bases, J lost 0 bases, and 10 bases lay in between. The CDR3 contains 15 residues. Germline loops: CDR1 SNHLY, CDR2 FYNNEI. The DNA for the CDR3 is TGTGCCAGCACCGGGCGGGGCTCCTATAATTCACCCCTCCACTTT. Translated: CASTGRGSYNSPLHF.

The chain recombines TRBV10-3 with TRBJ1-2; D remains ambiguous. The CDR3 contains 12 residues. The V gene lost 2 bases and the J gene lost 9 bases, with 10 bases spanning the gap. CDR1 is ENHRY and CDR2 is SYGVKD in the germline V gene. The CDR3 spells CAISEAPVRYTF. The CDR3 nucleotides read TGTGCCATCAGTGAGGCCCCGGTCCGCTACACCTTC.

This chain links TRBV7-9 with TRBJ2-3; D perhaps matches TRBD2 (5 bases). The length of the CDR3 is 14 residues. Deletions cut 8 bases from V and 2 bases from J, with 14 bases between. The germline gives CDR1 SEHNR, CDR2 FQNEAQ (reference sequence). CDR3 nucleotides: TGTGCCAGCTCTCAGGACTTTTCCACAGATACGCAGTATTTT. It translates to CASSQDFSTDTQYF.

J is TRBJ2-6 and V is TRBV11-2; D may be TRBD2 (5 bases). The CDR3 spans 17 residues. CDR1 SGHAT and CDR2 FQNNGV come from the germline V gene. The V and J ends lost 4 bases and 4 bases respectively, with 17 bases between them. The CDR3 DNA reads as TGTGCCAGCAGCTCCCCTTTGCGAGGGAAAGGGGCCAACGTCCTGACTTTC. It codes for CASSSPLRGKGANVLTF.

This clone was detected only a few times. The chain employs TRBV5-1 and TRBJ1-4; D is unresolved. Germline V gene data show CDR1 as SGHRS and CDR2 as YFSETQ. V was shortened by 4 bases and J by 0 bases, with 19 bases between the two germline ends. The CDR3 runs to 18 residues. CDR3 sequence: CASSPGGRAYATNEKLFF. The CDR3 nucleotides read TGCGCCAGCAGCCCTGGCGGGCGGGCGTACGCAACTAATGAAAAACTGTTTTTT. Full variable domain (missing parts from reference TRBV5-1 and TRBJ1-4): KAGVTQTPRYLIKTRGQQVTLSCSPISGHRSVSWYQQTPGQGLQFLFEYFSETQRNKGNFPGRFSGRQFSNSRSEMNVSTLELGDSALYLCASSPGGRAYATNEKLFFGSGTQLSVL.

V gene TRBV6-1 combines with J gene TRBJ2-7; tentatively, D is TRBD1 (6 bases). V was cut by 5 bases and J by 3 bases, with 14 bases left in between. Germline lookup yields CDR1 MNHNS and CDR2 SASEGT. This CDR3 region has 14 residues. CDR3 protein: CASSQDRSIYEQYF. The CDR3 bases are TGTGCCAGCAGTCAAGACAGGAGCATCTACGAGCAGTACTTC.

The chain links TRBV7-2 to TRBJ1-2; the D gene is possibly TRBD1 (6 bases). V lost 5 bases, J lost 2 bases, and 12 bases lay in between. The CDR3 extends over 14 amino acids. From germline, CDR1 is SGHTA and CDR2 FQGNSA. CDR3 sequence: CASSTRTENYGYTF. The CDR3 region has the DNA TGTGCCAGCAGCACGAGGACAGAGAACTATGGCTACACCTTC. Full variable domain (remainder filled in from reference TRBV7-2 and TRBJ1-2): GAGVSQSPSNKVTEKGKDVELRCDPISGHTALYWYRQSLGQGLEFLIYFQGNSAPDKSGLPSDRFSAERTGGSVSTLTIQRTQQEDSAVYLCASSTRTENYGYTFGSGTRLTVV.

This sequence joins TRBV5-5 and TRBJ2-5; 7 bases agree with TRBD1. Unmatched junction bases numbered 8, after V lost 1 base and J lost 2 bases. This CDR3 spans 16 amino acids. Per the germline V gene, CDR1 is SGHKS and CDR2 is YYEKEE (reference sequence). CDR3 in amino acids: CASSLTPGQLQETQYF. The CDR3 nucleotides read TGTGCCAGCAGCTTGACGCCGGGACAGTTACAAGAGACCCAGTACTTC. The full variable domain, completed using reference TRBV5-5 and TRBJ2-5, is DAGVTQSPTHLIKTRGQQVTLRCSPISGHKSVSWYQQVLGQGPQFIFQYYEKEERGRGNFPDRFSARQFPNYSSELNVNALLLGDSALYLCASSLTPGQLQETQYFGPGTRLLVL.

The chain couples TRBV11-2 to TRBJ2-2; D uncertain. Germline V gene data show CDR1 as SGHAT and CDR2 as FQNNGV. Deletions cut 1 base from V and 1 base from J, with 4 bases between. The CDR3 totals 14 residues. For the CDR3, the DNA is TGTGCCAGCAGCTTAGGACAGAACACCGGGGAGCTGTTTTTT. This sequence encodes CASSLGQNTGELFF.

This chain connects TRBV28 to TRBJ1-1; perhaps TRBD1 as D (5 bases). The CDR3 length is 12 residues. Trimming removed 6 bases from V and 8 bases from J, with 13 bases in between. The germline V gene encodes CDR1 MDHEN and CDR2 SYDVKM. The CDR3 DNA sequence: TGTGCCAGCAGCCAGACAGTCCTCGAAGCTTTCTTT. It yields the protein CASSQTVLEAFF.

In its sample, this clone was seen once. V is TRBV6-1 and J is TRBJ2-1; 7 bases fit TRBD2. The ends lost 4 bases at V and 6 bases at J; junction bases unmatched: 9. The CDR3 runs 15 residues. From germline, CDR1 is MNHNS and CDR2 SASEGT. CDR3 coding DNA: TGTGCCAGCAGTGTTAAGTGGGAGGGACTCAATGAGCAGTTCTTC. This codes for CASSVKWEGLNEQFF.

The V and J genes are TRBV29-1 and TRBJ1-1; the D is unclear. Trimming removed 7 bases at V and 6 bases at J, with 15 bases between. From germline, CDR1 is SQVTM and CDR2 ANQGSEA. The CDR3 covers 12 residues. The DNA of the CDR3 is TGCAGCGCCTCTAAATTGGGCTCTGAAGCTTTCTTT. It translates to CSASKLGSEAFF.

V gene TRBV5-1 combines with J gene TRBJ1-3; TRBD1 matches 8 bases. Germline V gene data show CDR1 as SGHRS and CDR2 as YFSETQ. With 5 bases clipped from V and 6 bases from J, the junction kept 7 bases outside the gene matches. The CDR3 is made up of 14 amino acids. The CDR3 coding sequence is TGCGCCAGCAGAGCCGACAGGGGTAAAAACACCATATATTTT. Protein product: CASRADRGKNTIYF.

The chain recombines TRBV19 with TRBJ2-5; D gene uncertain. There are 11 residues in the CDR3. Germline V lookup: CDR1 LNHDA, CDR2 SQIVND (reference sequence). V was clipped by 4 bases and J by 7 bases, with 7 bases between them. As DNA, the CDR3 is TGTGCCAGTAGTAATACCGGGACCCAGTACTTC. Protein product: CASSNTGTQYF.

This clone ranks as hyperexpanded. The CDR3 DNA follows: TGTGCCAGCAGCGAAACAAGCCGACAGGGAGGCCCCGGGGAGCTGTTTTTT. It encodes CASSETSRQGGPGELFF. The chain employs TRBV7-9 and TRBJ2-2, with a weak D call TRBD1 (7 bases). There are 17 residues in the CDR3. Germline lookup yields CDR1 SEHNR and CDR2 FQNEAQ (reference sequence). V was clipped by 5 bases and J by 6 bases, with 22 bases between them. Using reference TRBV7-9 and TRBJ2-2 for the parts outside the CDR3, the full variable domain is DTGVSQNPRHKITKRGQNVTFRCDPISEHNRLYWYRQTLGQGPEFLTYFQNEAQLEKSRLLSDRFSAERPKGSFSTLEIQRTEQGDSAMYLCASSETSRQGGPGELFFGEGSRLTVL.

The rearrangement joins TRBV5-6 to TRBJ2-7; D is uncertain. The germline V gene encodes CDR1 SGHDT and CDR2 YYEEEE. V lost 1 base and J 1 base, leaving 6 bases between the germline ends. The CDR3 is made up of 13 amino acids. CDR3 sequence: CASSLSLSYEQYF. For the CDR3, the DNA is TGTGCCAGCAGCTTGTCCCTGTCCTACGAGCAGTACTTC. The complete variable domain, with remaining parts taken from reference TRBV5-6 and TRBJ2-7, reads DAGVTQSPTHLIKTRGQQVTLRCSPKSGHDTVSWYQQALGQGPQFIFQYYEEEERQRGNFPDRFSGHQFPNYSSELNVNALLLGDSALYLCASSLSLSYEQYFGPGTRLTVT.

Only one count was recorded for this clone. The V and J genes are TRBV4-1 and TRBJ2-2, with TRBD2 matching over 12 bases. The ends lost 6 bases at V and 5 bases at J; junction bases unmatched: 7. Per the germline V gene, CDR1 is MGHRA and CDR2 is YSYEKL. This CDR3 is built from 16 residues. This CDR3 reads CASRGLAGFGTGELFF. For the CDR3, the DNA is TGCGCCAGCAGAGGACTAGCGGGATTCGGAACCGGGGAGCTGTTTTTT.

V and J are TRBV5-1 and TRBJ2-1; tentative D call: TRBD2 (7 bases). CDR1 SGHRS and CDR2 YFSETQ come from the germline V gene. CDR3 size: 15 residues. Trimming took off 0 bases at V and 7 bases at J, with 14 bases between the two ends. CDR3 DNA sequence: TGCGCCAGCAGCTTGGCCTCTCGGGGGGCGAATGAGCAGTTCTTC. This gives the protein CASSLASRGANEQFF. The whole variable domain, filled in from reference TRBV5-1 and TRBJ2-1, reads KAGVTQTPRYLIKTRGQQVTLSCSPISGHRSVSWYQQTPGQGLQFLFEYFSETQRNKGNFPGRFSGRQFSNSRSEMNVSTLELGDSALYLCASSLASRGANEQFFGPGTRLTVL.